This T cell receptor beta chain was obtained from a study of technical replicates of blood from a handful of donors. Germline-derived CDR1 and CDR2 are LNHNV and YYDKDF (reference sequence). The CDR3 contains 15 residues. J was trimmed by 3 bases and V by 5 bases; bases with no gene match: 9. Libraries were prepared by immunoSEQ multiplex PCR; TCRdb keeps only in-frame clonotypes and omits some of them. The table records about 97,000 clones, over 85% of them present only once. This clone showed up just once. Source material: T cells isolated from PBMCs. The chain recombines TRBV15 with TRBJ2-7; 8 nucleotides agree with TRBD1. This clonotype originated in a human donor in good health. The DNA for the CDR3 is TGTGCCACCAGCCTTAACCAGGGGGCCGACTACGAGCAGTACTTC. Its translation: CATSLNQGADYEQYF.